The 15 T cell receptor beta chains reported below all come from one sample, sequenced in a study of blood T cell repertoires in COVID-19. Generated by immunoSEQ multiplex PCR, the TCRdb table keeps only in-frame clones and is missing some. The sample has around 60,000 clones, roughly 68% seen once. The sample consisted of peripheral blood. The origin of the receptors is a woman aged 80 or over with acute or convalescent COVID-19.

The rearrangement uses TRBV7-2 and TRBJ1-5, with D unclear. The germline CDR1 and CDR2 sequences are SGHTA and FQGNSA. The CDR3 covers 12 residues. V was clipped by 5 bases and J by 4 bases, with 6 bases between them. The DNA of the CDR3 is TGTGCCAGCAGCACTCCGAATCAGCCCCAGCATTTT. It encodes CASSTPNQPQHF.

This clone occurred once. The chain links TRBV4-3 to TRBJ2-3; 8 bases match TRBD2. V was pared by 4 bases and J by 3 bases, with 6 bases of the junction left unmatched. Germline V lookup: CDR1 LGHNA, CDR2 YSLEER. This CDR3 has 15 residues. DNA of the CDR3: TGCGCCAGCAGCCCAGGACTAGCTGTAACAGATACGCAGTATTTT. It yields the protein CASSPGLAVTDTQYF.

The chain employs TRBV28 and TRBJ2-1; D is perhaps TRBD1 (5 bases). The CDR3 runs to 16 residues. Germline-derived CDR1 and CDR2 are MDHEN and SYDVKM. Trimming cost V 3 bases and J 1 base, with 13 bases left between them. As DNA, the CDR3 is TGTGCCAGCAGTTTTACGGTTGGGGCTTCCTACAATGAGCAGTTCTTC. It specifies CASSFTVGASYNEQFF.

This clone has just one count. V and J are TRBV7-9 and TRBJ2-4; D not certain. This CDR3 has 15 amino acids. Germline CDR1 and CDR2: SEHNR and FQNEAQ (reference sequence). V was cut by 6 bases and J by 0 bases, with 12 bases left in between. In DNA form, the CDR3 reads TGTGCCAGCAGTCCCCCCGGTTTAGCCAAAAACATTCAGTACTTC. Translation gives CASSPPGLAKNIQYF.

The chain joins TRBV6-2 or TRBV6-3 to TRBJ2-3, with D perhaps matching TRBD2 (6 bases). V lost 4 bases to trimming and J lost 0 bases, with 11 bases between them. The CDR3 has 15 amino acids. CDR1 is MNHEY and CDR2 is SVGEGT in the germline V gene. The DNA of the CDR3 is TGTGCCAGCAGTTTTTGGGCGGGGAGCACAGATACGCAGTATTTT. This sequence encodes CASSFWAGSTDTQYF.

The V gene is TRBV5-6, the J gene TRBJ2-5; D is perhaps TRBD2 (5 bases). The ends were cut back, 1 base at V and 2 bases at J, with 12 bases in the middle. This CDR3 comprises 15 residues. The germline V gene encodes CDR1 SGHDT and CDR2 YYEEEE. The CDR3 here is CASSLWGEVQETQYF. CDR3 in DNA: TGTGCCAGCAGCTTGTGGGGAGAGGTTCAAGAGACCCAGTACTTC.

The chain combines TRBV6-5 with TRBJ1-5; D gene unclear. Germline V lookup: CDR1 MNHEY, CDR2 SVGAGI. This CDR3 is 14 amino acids long. V was clipped by 6 bases and J by 2 bases, with 11 bases between them. This CDR3 reads CASRAEVGNQPQHF. CDR3 in DNA: TGTGCCAGCAGGGCGGAGGTGGGCAATCAGCCCCAGCATTTT.

This chain joins TRBV2 and TRBJ2-7, with TRBD1 matching 10 bases. Germline CDR1 is SNHLY and CDR2 is FYNNEI. Trimming cost V 8 bases and J 5 bases; bases outside gene matches: 9. The CDR3 is 14 residues long. The CDR3 region is CASGLDRGRNEQYF. For the CDR3, the DNA is TGTGCCAGCGGCCTGGACAGGGGGAGAAACGAGCAGTACTTC.

In its sample, this clone was seen once. The chain joins TRBV3-1 (or the pseudogene TRBV3-2) to TRBJ2-7, with D possibly being TRBD2 (5 bases). The V end lost 2 bases, the J end lost 3 bases, and 11 bases lay between the germline ends. The CDR3 contains 14 residues. Looked up from germline, CDR1 is LGHDT and CDR2 is YNNKEL (reference sequence). The CDR3 spells CASSQKGSDYEQYF. The CDR3 DNA is TGTGCCAGCAGCCAAAAGGGTAGCGACTACGAGCAGTACTTC.

This chain uses TRBV12-5 with TRBJ2-3, with TRBD1 matching over 7 bases. CDR1 LGHNT and CDR2 FRNRAP come from the germline V gene. This CDR3 is 13 amino acids long. V was clipped by 6 bases and J by 4 bases; unmatched bases: 4. CDR3 nucleotide sequence: TGTGCTAGTGGCTCAGGGGGAGCAGATACGCAGTATTTT. Translating gives CASGSGGADTQYF. The full variable domain, completed using reference TRBV12-5 and TRBJ2-3, is DARVTQTPRHKVTEMGQEVTMRCQPILGHNTVFWYRQTMMQGLELLAYFRNRAPLDDSGMPKDRFSAEMPDATLATLKIQPSEPRDSAVYFCASGSGGADTQYFGPGTRLTVL.

The chain recombines TRBV11-2 with TRBJ1-2, with 7 bases lining up with TRBD1. J was trimmed by 3 bases and V by 0 bases; bases with no gene match: 4. The CDR3 spans 15 residues. The germline V gene encodes CDR1 SGHAT and CDR2 FQNNGV. The CDR3 DNA is TGTGCCAGCAGCTTAGAACAGGGGCCCTACTATGGCTACACCTTC. It is translated as CASSLEQGPYYGYTF.

The rearrangement links TRBV19 to TRBJ2-7; 12 bases are a match to TRBD2. The ends lost 6 bases at V and 2 bases at J; junction bases unmatched: 2. CDR1 and CDR2 from the germline V gene are LNHDA and SQIVND (reference sequence). The CDR3 covers 14 residues. The CDR3 DNA follows: TGTGCCAGTAGCGGACTAGCGGGAACCTACGAGCAGTACTTC. It encodes CASSGLAGTYEQYF.

The rearrangement uses TRBV19 and TRBJ2-2; 14 bases are a match to TRBD2. Germline V gene sequence: CDR1 LNHDA, CDR2 SQIVND (reference sequence). CDR3 size: 19 residues. V lost 2 bases, J lost 3 bases, and 8 bases stayed unmatched. For the CDR3, the DNA is TGTGCCAGTAGTATAAAGGGACTAGCGGGAGTCAGGGACACCGGGGAGCTGTTTTTT. Protein sequence: CASSIKGLAGVRDTGELFF.

In this sample, this clone turned up a few times. This sequence joins TRBV4-1 and TRBJ1-5; TRBD1 aligns across 9 bases. The CDR3 is 16 residues long. The germline V gene encodes CDR1 MGHRA and CDR2 YSYEKL. V shed 3 bases, J shed 0 bases, and the junction held 3 bases outside the gene matches. CDR3 bases: TGCGCCAGCAGCCAGGGGACAGGGTATAGCAATCAGCCCCAGCATTTT. It translates to CASSQGTGYSNQPQHF.

The chain couples TRBV4-2 to TRBJ2-2; D may be TRBD1 (6 bases). V shed 1 base and J shed 4 bases, with 10 bases lying between them. Germline V lookup: CDR1 LGHNA, CDR2 YNFKEQ. CDR3 length equals 15 residues. The CDR3 protein is CASSQGEGVTGELFF. The DNA of the CDR3 is TGTGCCAGCAGCCAAGGCGAGGGGGTCACCGGGGAGCTGTTTTTT.